These 2 T cell receptor beta chains share one sample of origin, sequenced in a study of T cells expressing NK-cell markers. TCRdb re-called the 5' RACE reads and gives one entry per CDR3 protein, without DNA. This repertoire includes around 180,000 distinct CDR3 sequences. Material for sequencing was blood T cells: a sorted CD56 or NKG2C T cell subset, CD4+ or CD8+ T cells, or bulk PBMC T cells (not recorded which). The receptors were gathered from a man aged 18-69 years in good health.

The chain joins TRBV5-5 to TRBJ2-5. Germline CDR1 reads SGHKS; CDR2 reads YYEKEE (reference sequence). This CDR3 is built from 11 residues. CDR3 amino acids: CASSLLETQYF.

The rearrangement joins TRBV12-3 or TRBV12-4 to TRBJ2-1. There are 15 residues in the CDR3. The chain's CDR3 is CASKGTTTAYNEQFF.